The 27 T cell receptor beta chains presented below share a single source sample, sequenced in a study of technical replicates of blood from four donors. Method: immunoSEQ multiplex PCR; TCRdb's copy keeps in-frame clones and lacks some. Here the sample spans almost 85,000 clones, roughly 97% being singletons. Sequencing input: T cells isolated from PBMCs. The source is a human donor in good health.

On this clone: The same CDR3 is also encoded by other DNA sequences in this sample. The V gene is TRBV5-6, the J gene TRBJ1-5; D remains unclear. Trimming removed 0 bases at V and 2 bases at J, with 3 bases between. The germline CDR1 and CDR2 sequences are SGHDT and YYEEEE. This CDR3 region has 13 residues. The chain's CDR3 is CASSLAGNQPQHF. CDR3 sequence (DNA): TGTGCCAGCAGCTTGGCGGGCAATCAGCCCCAGCATTTT.

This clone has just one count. CDR3 sequence reads: CASSQRGQGKTGELFF. The CDR3 DNA sequence: TGCGCCAGCAGCCAGAGGGGACAGGGGAAAACCGGGGAGCTGTTTTTT. This chain connects TRBV4-1 to TRBJ2-2, with TRBD1 matching over 10 bases. The length of the CDR3 is 16 residues. Trimming cost V 3 bases and J 5 bases; bases outside gene matches: 6. CDR1 is MGHRA, CDR2 YSYEKL, per germline.

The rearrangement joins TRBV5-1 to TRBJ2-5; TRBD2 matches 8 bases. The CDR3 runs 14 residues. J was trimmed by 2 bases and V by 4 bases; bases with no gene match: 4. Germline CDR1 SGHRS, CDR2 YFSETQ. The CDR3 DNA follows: TGCGCCAGCAGCCCGGGGGGGGGTCAAGAGACCCAGTACTTC. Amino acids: CASSPGGGQETQYF. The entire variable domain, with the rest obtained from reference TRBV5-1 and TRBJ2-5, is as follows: KAGVTQTPRYLIKTRGQQVTLSCSPISGHRSVSWYQQTPGQGLQFLFEYFSETQRNKGNFPGRFSGRQFSNSRSEMNVSTLELGDSALYLCASSPGGGQETQYFGPGTRLLVL.

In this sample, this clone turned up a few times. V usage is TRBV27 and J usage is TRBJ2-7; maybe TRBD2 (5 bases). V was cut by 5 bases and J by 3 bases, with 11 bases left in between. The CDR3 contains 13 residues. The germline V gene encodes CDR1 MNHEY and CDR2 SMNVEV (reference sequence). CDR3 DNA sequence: TGTGCCAGCAGTCCGTCCGGACTCTACGAGCAGTACTTC. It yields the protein CASSPSGLYEQYF.

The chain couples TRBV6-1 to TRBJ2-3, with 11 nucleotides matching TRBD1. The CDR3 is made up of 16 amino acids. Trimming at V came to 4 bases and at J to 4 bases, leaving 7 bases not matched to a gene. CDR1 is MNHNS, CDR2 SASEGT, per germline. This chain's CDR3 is CASSVESGQGADTQYF. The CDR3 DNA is TGTGCCAGCAGTGTAGAATCGGGACAGGGGGCAGATACGCAGTATTTT.

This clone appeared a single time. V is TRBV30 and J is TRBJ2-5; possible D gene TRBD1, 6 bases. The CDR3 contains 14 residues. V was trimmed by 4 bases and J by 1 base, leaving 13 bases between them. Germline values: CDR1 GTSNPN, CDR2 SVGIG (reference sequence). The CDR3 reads CAWTLQGSQETQYF. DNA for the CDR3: TGTGCCTGGACACTACAGGGTTCCCAAGAGACCCAGTACTTC.

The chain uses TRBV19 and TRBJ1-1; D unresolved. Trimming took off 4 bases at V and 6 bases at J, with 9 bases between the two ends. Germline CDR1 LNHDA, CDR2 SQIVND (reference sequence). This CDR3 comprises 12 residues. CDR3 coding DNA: TGTGCCAGTAGTAAAAGGGAGTCTGAAGCTTTCTTT. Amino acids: CASSKRESEAFF.

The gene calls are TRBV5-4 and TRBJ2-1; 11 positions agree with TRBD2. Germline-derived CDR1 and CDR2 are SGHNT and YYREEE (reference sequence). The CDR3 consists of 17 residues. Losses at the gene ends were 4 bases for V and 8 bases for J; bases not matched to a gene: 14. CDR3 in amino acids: CASSKPLSGGAPHEQFF. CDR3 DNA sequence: TGTGCCAGCAGCAAGCCCCTTAGCGGGGGGGCCCCCCATGAGCAGTTCTTC. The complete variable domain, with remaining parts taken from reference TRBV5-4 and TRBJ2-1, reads ETGVTQSPTHLIKTRGQQVTLRCSSQSGHNTVSWYQQALGQGPQFIFQYYREEENGRGNFPPRFSGLQFPNYSSELNVNALELDDSALYLCASSKPLSGGAPHEQFFGPGTRLTVL.

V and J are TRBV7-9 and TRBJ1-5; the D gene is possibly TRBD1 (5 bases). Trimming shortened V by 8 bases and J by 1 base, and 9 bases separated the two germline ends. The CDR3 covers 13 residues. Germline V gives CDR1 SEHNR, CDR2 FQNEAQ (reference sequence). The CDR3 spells CASGSGSNQPQHF. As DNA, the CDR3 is TGTGCCAGCGGGTCAGGGAGCAATCAGCCCCAGCATTTT.

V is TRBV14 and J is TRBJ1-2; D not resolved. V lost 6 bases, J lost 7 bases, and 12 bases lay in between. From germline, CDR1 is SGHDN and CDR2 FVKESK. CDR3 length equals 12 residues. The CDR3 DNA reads TGTGCCAGCAGTCCCTTTACGGGTGGCTACACCTTC. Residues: CASSPFTGGYTF.

The CDR3 loop reads CASSPDRSSRPQHF. In nucleotides, the CDR3 is TGTGCCAGCAGTCCCGACAGGTCCTCTCGACCCCAGCATTTT. The rearrangement uses TRBV28 and TRBJ1-5; perhaps TRBD1 as D (6 bases). The germline gives CDR1 MDHEN, CDR2 SYDVKM. This CDR3 contains 14 residues. The ends were cut back, 5 bases at V and 10 bases at J, with 18 bases in the middle.

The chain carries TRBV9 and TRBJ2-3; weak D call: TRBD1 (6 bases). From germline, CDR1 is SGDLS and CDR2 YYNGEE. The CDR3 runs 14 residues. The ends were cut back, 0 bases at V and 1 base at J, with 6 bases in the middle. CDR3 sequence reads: CASSVEGGTDTQYF. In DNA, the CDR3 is TGTGCCAGCAGCGTAGAGGGGGGCACAGATACGCAGTATTTT.

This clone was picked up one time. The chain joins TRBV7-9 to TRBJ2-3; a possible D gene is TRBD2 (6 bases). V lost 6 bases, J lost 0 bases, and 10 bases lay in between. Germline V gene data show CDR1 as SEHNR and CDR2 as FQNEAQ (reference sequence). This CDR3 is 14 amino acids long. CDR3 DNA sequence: TGTGCCAGCAGTGGCGGGGTTAGCACAGATACGCAGTATTTT. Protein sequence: CASSGGVSTDTQYF.

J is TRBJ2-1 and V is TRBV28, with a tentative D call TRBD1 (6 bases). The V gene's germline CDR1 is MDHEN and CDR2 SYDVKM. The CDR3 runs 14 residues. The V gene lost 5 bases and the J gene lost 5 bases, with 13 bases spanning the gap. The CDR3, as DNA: TGTGCCAGCAGTAGCAGGGGTACACACAATGAGCAGTTCTTC. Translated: CASSSRGTHNEQFF. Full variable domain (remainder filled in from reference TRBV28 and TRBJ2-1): DVKVTQSSRYLVKRTGEKVFLECVQDMDHENMFWYRQDPGLGLRLIYFSYDVKMKEKGDIPEGYSVSREKKERFSLILESASTNQTSMYLCASSSRGTHNEQFFGPGTRLTVL.

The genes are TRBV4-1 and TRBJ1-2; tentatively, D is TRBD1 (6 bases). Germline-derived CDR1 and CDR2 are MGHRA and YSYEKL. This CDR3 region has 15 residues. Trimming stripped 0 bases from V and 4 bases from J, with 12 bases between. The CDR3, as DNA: TGCGCCAGCAGCCAAGATCTTGGACAGTCCTATGGCTACACCTTC. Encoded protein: CASSQDLGQSYGYTF.

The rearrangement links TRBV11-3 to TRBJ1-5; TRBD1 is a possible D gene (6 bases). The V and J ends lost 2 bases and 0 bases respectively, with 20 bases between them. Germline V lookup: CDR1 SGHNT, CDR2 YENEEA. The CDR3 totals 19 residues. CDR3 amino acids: CASSLPGQGPSYSNQPQHF. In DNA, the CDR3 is TGTGCCAGCAGCTTACCTGGGCAGGGGCCTAGCTATAGCAATCAGCCCCAGCATTTT.

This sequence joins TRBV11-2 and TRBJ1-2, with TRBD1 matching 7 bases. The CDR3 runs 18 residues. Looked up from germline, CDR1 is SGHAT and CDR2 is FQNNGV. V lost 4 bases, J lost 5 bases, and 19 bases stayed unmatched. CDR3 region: CASSSDMGYGQETYGYTF. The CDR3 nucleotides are TGTGCCAGCAGCTCCGATATGGGGTACGGACAGGAGACTTATGGCTACACCTTC.

The CDR3 nucleotides are TGTGCCAGTAGTATGGAGGGCAGGAAGGACTATGGCTACACCTTC. Translating gives CASSMEGRKDYGYTF. The chain employs TRBV19 and TRBJ1-2, with unresolved D. This CDR3 comprises 15 residues. The V gene's germline CDR1 is LNHDA and CDR2 SQIVND (reference sequence). The V gene lost 3 bases and the J gene lost 3 bases, with 14 bases spanning the gap.

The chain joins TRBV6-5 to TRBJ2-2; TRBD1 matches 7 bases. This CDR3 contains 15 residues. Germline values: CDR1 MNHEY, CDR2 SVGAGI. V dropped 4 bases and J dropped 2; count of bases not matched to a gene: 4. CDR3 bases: TGTGCCAGCAGTTGGACAGGAGGTAACACCGGGGAGCTGTTTTTT. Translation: CASSWTGGNTGELFF.

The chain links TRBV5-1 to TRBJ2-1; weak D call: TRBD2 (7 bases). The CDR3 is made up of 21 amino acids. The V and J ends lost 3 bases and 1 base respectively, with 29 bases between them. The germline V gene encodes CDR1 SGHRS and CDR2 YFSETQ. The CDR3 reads CASSSSPFIGGARGSYNEQFF. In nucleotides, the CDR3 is TGCGCCAGCAGCTCGTCCCCCTTTATAGGGGGGGCGCGGGGGTCCTACAATGAGCAGTTCTTC. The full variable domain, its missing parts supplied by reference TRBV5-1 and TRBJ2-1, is KAGVTQTPRYLIKTRGQQVTLSCSPISGHRSVSWYQQTPGQGLQFLFEYFSETQRNKGNFPGRFSGRQFSNSRSEMNVSTLELGDSALYLCASSSSPFIGGARGSYNEQFFGPGTRLTVL.

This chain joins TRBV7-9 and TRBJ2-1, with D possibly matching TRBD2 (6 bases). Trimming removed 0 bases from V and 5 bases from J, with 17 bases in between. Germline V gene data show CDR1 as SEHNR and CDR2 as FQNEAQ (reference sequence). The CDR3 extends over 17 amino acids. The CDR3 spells CASSLAHLGDSHNEQFF. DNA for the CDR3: TGTGCCAGCAGCTTAGCGCATTTGGGGGACTCGCACAATGAGCAGTTCTTC.

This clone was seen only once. The DNA of the CDR3 is TGTGCCAGCAGTTACTCGGACGGCGGGTACACCTTC. Its protein is CASSYSDGGYTF. The gene calls are TRBV6-5 and TRBJ1-2; D is unclear. The germline gives CDR1 MNHEY, CDR2 SVGAGI. The CDR3 spans 12 residues. The germline V and J ends were trimmed by 0 bases and 11 bases, with 10 bases remaining between them.

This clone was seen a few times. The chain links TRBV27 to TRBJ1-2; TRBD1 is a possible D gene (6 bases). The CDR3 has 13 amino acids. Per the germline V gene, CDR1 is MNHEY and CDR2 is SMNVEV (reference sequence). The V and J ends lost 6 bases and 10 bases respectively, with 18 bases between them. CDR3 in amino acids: CASSRDMLVPYTF. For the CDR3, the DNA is TGTGCCAGCAGCCGGGACATGCTGGTACCCTACACCTTC.

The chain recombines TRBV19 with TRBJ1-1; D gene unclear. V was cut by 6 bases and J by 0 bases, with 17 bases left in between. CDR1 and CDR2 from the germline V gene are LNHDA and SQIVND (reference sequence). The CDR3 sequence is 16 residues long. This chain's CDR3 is CASRGQVGLMNTEAFF. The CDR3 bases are TGTGCCAGTAGGGGTCAGGTTGGCCTAATGAACACTGAAGCTTTCTTT.

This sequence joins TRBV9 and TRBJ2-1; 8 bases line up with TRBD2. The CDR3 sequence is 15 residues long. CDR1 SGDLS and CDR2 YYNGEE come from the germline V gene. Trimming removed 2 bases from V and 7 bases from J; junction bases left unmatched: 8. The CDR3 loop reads CASSVDGGAGNEQFF. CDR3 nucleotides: TGTGCCAGCAGCGTGGACGGGGGGGCGGGGAATGAGCAGTTCTTC.

This CDR3 is CASSQETSGDTDTQYF. CDR3 coding DNA: TGCGCCAGCAGCCAAGAAACTAGCGGGGACACAGATACGCAGTATTTT. The V call is TRBV4-1, the J call TRBJ2-3; 10 bases match TRBD2. CDR1 MGHRA and CDR2 YSYEKL come from the germline V gene. The V segment lost 0 bases and the J segment 2 bases; nucleotides outside the gene matches: 2. This CDR3 has 16 amino acids.

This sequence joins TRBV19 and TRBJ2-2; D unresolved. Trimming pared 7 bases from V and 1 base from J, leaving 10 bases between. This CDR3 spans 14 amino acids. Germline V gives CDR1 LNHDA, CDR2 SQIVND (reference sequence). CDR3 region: CASTPSGNTGELFF. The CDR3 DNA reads TGTGCCAGTACCCCGTCAGGGAACACCGGGGAGCTGTTTTTT.